This passage covers 17 T cell receptor beta chains from one sample sequenced in a study of blood T cell repertoires in COVID-19. Measured with immunoSEQ multiplex PCR; TCRdb has only the in-frame clones, and not every one. The table records 230,000 or so clones, approximately 88% of them present only once. Sequencing was done on a sample of PBMCs or T cells enriched from blood (not recorded which). The source of these receptors is a woman in her thirties or forties with acute COVID-19.

This clone was observed a few times. V usage is TRBV2 and J usage is TRBJ2-2; D possibly corresponds to TRBD1 (6 bases). In germline, CDR1 is SNHLY, CDR2 FYNNEI. The CDR3 is made up of 13 amino acids. Trimming removed 5 bases at V and 5 bases at J, with 9 bases between. Here the CDR3 DNA reads TGTGCCAGCAGTTATACAGGGACCGGGGAGCTGTTTTTT. The encoded protein is CASSYTGTGELFF.

The chain is built from TRBV4-3 and TRBJ2-2, with 8 bases that match TRBD2. Trimming cost V 0 bases and J 6 bases; bases outside gene matches: 9. Germline CDR1 and CDR2: LGHNA and YSLEER. The CDR3 loop spans 17 amino acids. The CDR3 protein is CASSQDLGGGLAGELFF. The CDR3 DNA reads as TGCGCCAGCAGCCAAGATCTCGGGGGGGGCCTCGCCGGGGAGCTGTTTTTT.

The V call is TRBV6-5, the J call TRBJ2-2, with a tentative D call TRBD1 (6 bases). This CDR3 contains 14 residues. Trimming cost V 7 bases and J 0 bases, with 9 bases left between them. Germline lookup yields CDR1 MNHEY and CDR2 SVGAGI. The CDR3 region is CASIRTANTGELFF. DNA of the CDR3: TGTGCCAGCATTAGGACAGCGAACACCGGGGAGCTGTTTTTT.

V is TRBV11-2 and J is TRBJ2-5; perhaps TRBD2 as D (6 bases). Deletions cut 3 bases from V and 1 base from J, with 9 bases between. The CDR3 contains 14 residues. Per the germline V gene, CDR1 is SGHAT and CDR2 is FQNNGV. The CDR3 protein is CASSFSGVQETQYF. The CDR3 DNA is TGTGCCAGCAGCTTCTCGGGGGTCCAAGAGACCCAGTACTTC.

This clone was counted between two and nine times. The V and J genes are TRBV30 and TRBJ1-2, with D possibly TRBD1 on 6 matching bases. V was trimmed by 0 bases and J by 7 bases, leaving 6 bases between them. This CDR3 contains 11 residues. From germline, CDR1 is GTSNPN and CDR2 SVGIG (reference sequence). The CDR3 region has the DNA TGTGCCTGGAGTGTAGGGGGTGGCTACACCTTC. This sequence encodes CAWSVGGGYTF.

The rearrangement uses TRBV5-4 and TRBJ2-2, with D perhaps matching TRBD2 (5 bases). The germline V gene encodes CDR1 SGHNT and CDR2 YYREEE (reference sequence). The V end lost 4 bases, the J end lost 5 bases, and 12 bases lay between the germline ends. This CDR3 has 14 amino acids. The CDR3 reads CASSLRTATGELFF. The CDR3 DNA sequence: TGTGCCAGCAGCCTTCGGACTGCTACCGGGGAGCTGTTTTTT.

V is TRBV6-5 and J is TRBJ1-5, with D uncertain. CDR3 length: 13 residues. V shed 2 bases and J shed 6 bases, with 8 bases lying between them. Germline assignment: CDR1 MNHEY and CDR2 SVGAGI. As DNA, the CDR3 is TGTGCCAGCAGTTACGAGGGTTCTCAGCCCCAGCATTTT. Translated, it gives CASSYEGSQPQHF.

This chain connects TRBV29-1 to TRBJ1-1; TRBD1 matches at 9 bases. In germline, CDR1 is SQVTM, CDR2 ANQGSEA. V was pared by 5 bases and J by 1 base, with 5 bases of the junction left unmatched. This CDR3 region has 14 residues. The CDR3 sequence is CSVTGGGRNTEAFF. CDR3 nucleotide sequence: TGCAGCGTTACAGGGGGCGGGAGGAACACTGAAGCTTTCTTT.

This chain connects TRBV7-2 to TRBJ1-6; D gene ambiguous. There are 13 residues in the CDR3. Trimming removed 5 bases at V and 10 bases at J, with 12 bases between. CDR1 and CDR2 (germline): SGHTA, FQGNSA. The CDR3 reads CASSVSPQSPLHF. Written as DNA, the CDR3 is TGTGCCAGCAGCGTCAGTCCCCAGTCACCCCTCCACTTT.

The gene calls are TRBV3-1 (or the pseudogene TRBV3-2) and TRBJ2-1; possible D gene TRBD2, 5 bases. V gave up 5 bases and J gave up 7 bases, with 18 bases separating them. CDR3 length: 15 amino acids. Germline V gives CDR1 LGHDT, CDR2 YNNKEL (reference sequence). The CDR3 here is CASSALLAGRNEQFF. CDR3 coding DNA: TGTGCCAGCAGCGCGCTCCTAGCAGGCCGTAATGAGCAGTTCTTC.

The J gene is TRBJ2-1, the V gene TRBV9, with D possibly being TRBD2 (5 bases). The germline V gene encodes CDR1 SGDLS and CDR2 YYNGEE. This CDR3 spans 15 amino acids. Trimming took off 0 bases at V and 8 bases at J, with 15 bases between the two ends. The chain's CDR3 is CASSVDEGPRYEQFF. Here the CDR3 DNA reads TGTGCCAGCAGCGTAGACGAGGGCCCTCGGTATGAGCAGTTCTTC.

J is TRBJ1-5 and V is TRBV15; 7 bases fit TRBD1. The V segment lost 0 bases and the J segment 6 bases; nucleotides outside the gene matches: 11. Germline CDR1 and CDR2: LNHNV and YYDKDF (reference sequence). The CDR3 is 17 amino acids. The CDR3 DNA reads TGTGCCACCAGCAGAGAAGGGAACAGGGGATTTGGTCAGCCCCAGCATTTT. Its translation is CATSREGNRGFGQPQHF.

The rearrangement links TRBV11-2 to TRBJ2-5; 10 positions agree with TRBD2. Trimming cost V 3 bases and J 4 bases; bases outside gene matches: 11. Germline values: CDR1 SGHAT, CDR2 FQNNGV. CDR3 size: 17 residues. DNA of the CDR3: TGTGCCAGCAGCTTCGGGGTAGCGGGAGGATCGGGAGAGACCCAGTACTTC. Protein product: CASSFGVAGGSGETQYF.

This CDR3 reads CAWSVRVGRGKLAFF. CDR3 sequence (DNA): TGTGCCTGGAGTGTAAGGGTTGGCAGGGGAAAGTTAGCTTTCTTT. The V call is TRBV30, the J call TRBJ1-1, with D possibly matching TRBD1 (6 bases). The CDR3 is 15 residues long. Per the germline V gene, CDR1 is GTSNPN and CDR2 is SVGIG (reference sequence). V was clipped by 0 bases and J by 10 bases, with 21 bases between them.

This clone came up a few times. The V gene is TRBV12-3 or TRBV12-4, the J gene TRBJ1-2, with TRBD1 as a possible D gene (6 bases). The CDR3 spans 13 residues. V shed 7 bases and J shed 6 bases, with 15 bases lying between them. The CDR3 region is CASTNRVGNGYTF. The CDR3, as DNA: TGTGCCAGCACCAACAGGGTTGGGAATGGCTACACCTTC.

The chain joins TRBV4-2 to TRBJ2-1; 7 nucleotides align to TRBD2. CDR1 is LGHNA, CDR2 YNFKEQ, per germline. V shed 1 base, J shed 7 bases, and the junction held 4 bases outside the gene matches. CDR3 length: 14 residues. CDR3 amino acids: CASSQGAGENEQFF. CDR3 in DNA: TGTGCCAGCAGCCAAGGCGCGGGGGAGAATGAGCAGTTCTTC.

This clone has just one count. This chain links TRBV11-2 with TRBJ1-2; D unclear. Germline values: CDR1 SGHAT, CDR2 FQNNGV. With 1 base removed from V and 4 bases from J, the gap between germline ends came to 10 bases. CDR3 length: 14 amino acids. As DNA, the CDR3 is TGTGCCAGCAGCTTAGGTCAGTCGCTCTATGGCTACACCTTC. Its protein product is CASSLGQSLYGYTF.